This note documents a single TCR beta chain sequence. Source study methods: It was from reference gene primer amplification that nucleated cell counts were estimated. TCRdb's table, derived via immunoSEQ multiplex PCR, lists solely in-frame clones and lacks some. The DNA gave D and trimming, while V, J and clone size come from that table. The sample shows under 150,000 clones, about 85% of them seen only once. V lost 6 bases and J lost 6, with 18 bases in between. CDR3 length: 14 amino acids. Germline lookup yields CDR1 WSHSY and CDR2 SAAADI. This sample was included in a study of blood T cell repertoires in COVID-19. Whole-study context: The United States, Italy and Spain supplied acute and convalescent COVID-19 samples.

The specimen was peripheral blood. The sequence was obtained from a human donor in a cohort sampled during active COVID-19. The chain employs TRBV10-2 and TRBJ2-7, with TRBD2 as a possible D gene (6 bases). CDR3 DNA: TGCGCCAGCAGCTCAGCGGGCCAAGGTGTCGAGCAGTACTTC. Translating it yields CASSSAGQGVEQYF.